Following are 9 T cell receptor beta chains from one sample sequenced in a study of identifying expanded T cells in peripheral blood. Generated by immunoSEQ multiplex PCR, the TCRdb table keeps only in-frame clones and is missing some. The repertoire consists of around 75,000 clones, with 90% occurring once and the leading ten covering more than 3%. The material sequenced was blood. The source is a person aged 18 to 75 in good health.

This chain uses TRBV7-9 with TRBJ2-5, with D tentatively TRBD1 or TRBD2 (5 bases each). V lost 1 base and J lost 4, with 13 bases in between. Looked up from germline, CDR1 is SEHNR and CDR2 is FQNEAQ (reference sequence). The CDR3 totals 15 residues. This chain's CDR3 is CASSLGQLGVETQYF. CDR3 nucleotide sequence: TGTGCCAGCAGCTTAGGCCAATTGGGGGTAGAGACCCAGTACTTC.

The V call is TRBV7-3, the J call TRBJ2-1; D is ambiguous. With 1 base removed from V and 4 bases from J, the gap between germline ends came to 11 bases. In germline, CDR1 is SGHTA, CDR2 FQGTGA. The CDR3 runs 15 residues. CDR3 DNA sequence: TGTGCCAGCAGCTTAAGTTTGTCTGGGTACAATGAGCAGTTCTTC. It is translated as CASSLSLSGYNEQFF.

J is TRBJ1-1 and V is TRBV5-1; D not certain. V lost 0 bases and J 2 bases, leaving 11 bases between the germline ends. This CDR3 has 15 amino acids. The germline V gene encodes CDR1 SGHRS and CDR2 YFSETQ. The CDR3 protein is CASSLEGWVNTEAFF. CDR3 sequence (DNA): TGCGCCAGCAGCTTGGAAGGATGGGTAAACACTGAAGCTTTCTTT.

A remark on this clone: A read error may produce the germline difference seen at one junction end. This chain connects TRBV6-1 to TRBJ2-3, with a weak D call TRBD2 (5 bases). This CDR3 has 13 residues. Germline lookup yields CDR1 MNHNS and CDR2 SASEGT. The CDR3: CASTTSGSGELAF. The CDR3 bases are TGTGCCAGCACCACCAGTGGGAGCGGCGAGCTGGCTTTT.

CDR3: CASSLALKNEQFF. The CDR3 DNA reads TGCGCCAGCAGCTTGGCCTTAAAGAATGAGCAGTTCTTC. The rearrangement links TRBV5-1 to TRBJ2-1; no reliable D call. Germline V CDR1 and CDR2: SGHRS, YFSETQ. The germline V and J ends were trimmed by 0 bases and 7 bases, with 8 bases remaining between them. This CDR3 is 13 amino acids long.

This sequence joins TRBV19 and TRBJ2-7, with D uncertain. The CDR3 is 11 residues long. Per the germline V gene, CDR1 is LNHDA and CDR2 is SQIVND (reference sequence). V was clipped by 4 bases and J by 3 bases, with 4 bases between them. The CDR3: CASSSFYEQYF. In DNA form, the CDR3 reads TGTGCCAGTAGTAGTTTCTACGAGCAGTACTTC.

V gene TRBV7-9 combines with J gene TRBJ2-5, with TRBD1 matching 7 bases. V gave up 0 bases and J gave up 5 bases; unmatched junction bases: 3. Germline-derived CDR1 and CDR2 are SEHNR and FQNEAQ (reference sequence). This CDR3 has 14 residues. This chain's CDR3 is CASSLAQGEETQYF. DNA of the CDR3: TGTGCCAGCAGCTTAGCGCAGGGGGAGGAGACCCAGTACTTC.

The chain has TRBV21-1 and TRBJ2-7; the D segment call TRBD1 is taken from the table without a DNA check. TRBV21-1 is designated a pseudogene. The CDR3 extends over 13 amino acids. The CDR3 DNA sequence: TGTGCCAGGAGATTTCCTAGGGGATACGAGCAGTACTTC. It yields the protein CARRFPRGYEQYF.

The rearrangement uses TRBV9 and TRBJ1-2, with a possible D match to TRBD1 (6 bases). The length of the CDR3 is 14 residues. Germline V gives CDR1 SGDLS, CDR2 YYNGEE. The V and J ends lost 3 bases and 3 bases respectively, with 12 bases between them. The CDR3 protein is CASSESGTHYGYTF. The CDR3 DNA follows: TGTGCCAGCAGCGAGTCCGGGACACACTATGGCTACACCTTC.